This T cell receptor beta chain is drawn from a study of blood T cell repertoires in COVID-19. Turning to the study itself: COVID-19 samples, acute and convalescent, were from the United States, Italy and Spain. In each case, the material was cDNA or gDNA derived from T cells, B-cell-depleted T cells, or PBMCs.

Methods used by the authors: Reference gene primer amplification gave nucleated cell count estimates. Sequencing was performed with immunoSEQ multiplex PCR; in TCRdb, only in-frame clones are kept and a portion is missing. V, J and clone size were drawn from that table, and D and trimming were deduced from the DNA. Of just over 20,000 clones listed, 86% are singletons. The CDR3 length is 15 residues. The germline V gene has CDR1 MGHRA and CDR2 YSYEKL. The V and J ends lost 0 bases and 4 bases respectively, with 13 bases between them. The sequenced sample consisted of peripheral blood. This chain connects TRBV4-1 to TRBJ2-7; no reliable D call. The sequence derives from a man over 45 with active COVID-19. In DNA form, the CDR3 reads TGCGCCAGCAGCCAAGATAGGCGACACATATACGAGCAGTACTTC. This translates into CASSQDRRHIYEQYF.